This T cell receptor beta chain came from a study of neoadjuvant anti-PD-1 for oral cavity cancer. From germline, CDR1 is LNHNV and CDR2 YYDKDF (reference sequence). The CDR3 loop spans 18 amino acids. V was pared by 3 bases and J by 5 bases, with 16 bases of the junction left unmatched. Time point specified: after neoadjuvant nivolumab, at surgical resection. TCRdb's copy holds only in-frame clones and misses some; the assay was immunoSEQ multiplex PCR. The data contain approximately 9,400 clones, about 73% of them seen just once; the ten biggest clones take up roughly 4.5%. The J gene is TRBJ2-5, the V gene TRBV15; 9 positions agree with TRBD2. This TCR derives from a person aged 35 to 85 with oral cavity squamous cell carcinoma. The specimen comprised PBMCs, sampled after nivolumab (anti-PD-1) treatment. Here the CDR3 DNA reads TGTGCCACCAGCAGCGATAGAGCGGGAGGTCCAGGTTTCGAGACCCAGTACTTC. Protein sequence: CATSSDRAGGPGFETQYF.